These 27 T cell receptor beta chains came from one sample sequenced in a study of blood T cell repertoires in COVID-19. Measured with immunoSEQ multiplex PCR; TCRdb has only the in-frame clones, and not every one. In the table there are about 250,000 clones, 65% to 90% of which are singletons. Sequenced: peripheral blood. Receptors originate from a man between 50 and 59 years old with active or convalescent COVID-19.

The genes are TRBV7-9 and TRBJ1-2, with D possibly TRBD1 on 6 matching bases. The CDR3 contains 13 residues. The germline V gene encodes CDR1 SEHNR and CDR2 FQNEAQ (reference sequence). Trimming took off 4 bases at V and 8 bases at J, with 14 bases between the two ends. This chain's CDR3 is CASSSPQGFGYTF. Here the CDR3 DNA reads TGTGCCAGCAGCTCCCCACAGGGATTCGGCTACACCTTC.

This rearrangement joins TRBV30 to TRBJ1-6, with TRBD1 identical over 7 bases. V gave up 1 base and J gave up 2 bases; unmatched junction bases: 2. The CDR3 sequence is 15 residues long. From germline, CDR1 is GTSNPN and CDR2 SVGIG (reference sequence). CDR3 sequence: CAWSAQGTYNSPLHF. The CDR3 nucleotides are TGTGCCTGGAGTGCACAGGGGACCTATAATTCACCCCTCCACTTT.

This sequence joins TRBV5-4 and TRBJ1-2, with TRBD1 matching over 9 bases. V dropped 6 bases and J dropped 5; count of bases not matched to a gene: 5. Germline lookup yields CDR1 SGHNT and CDR2 YYREEE (reference sequence). This CDR3 spans 13 amino acids. The CDR3 coding sequence is TGTGCCAGCACCACGGACAGGGGATATGGCTACACCTTC. It is translated as CASTTDRGYGYTF.

This clone was recorded only once. V gene TRBV4-3 combines with J gene TRBJ1-2; D is unclear. This CDR3 is 16 amino acids long. V lost 0 bases, J lost 8 bases, and 19 bases lay in between. The germline CDR1 and CDR2 sequences are LGHNA and YSLEER. CDR3 loop: CASSQDLVWSRGGYTF. In DNA, the CDR3 is TGCGCCAGCAGCCAAGATCTGGTATGGAGTAGAGGAGGCTACACCTTC.

DNA for the CDR3: TGTGCCAGTAGTATTCAAGGGGCAGGCAATCAGCCCCAGCATTTT. Its translation: CASSIQGAGNQPQHF. The V and J genes are TRBV19 and TRBJ1-5; possibly TRBD1 for D (5 bases). The V end was cut by 3 bases, the J end by 2 bases, with 11 bases between. Germline V gene sequence: CDR1 LNHDA, CDR2 SQIVND (reference sequence). CDR3 length equals 15 residues.

The chain couples TRBV7-9 to TRBJ2-3, with TRBD1 identical over 7 bases. The CDR3 runs to 16 residues. The germline CDR1 and CDR2 sequences are SEHNR and FQNEAQ (reference sequence). V shed 1 base and J 5 bases; nucleotides not matched to a gene: 9. The CDR3 coding sequence is TGTGCCAGCAGCTTAGGACTCGAGGGGGCGCAAGATACGCAGTATTTT. It is translated as CASSLGLEGAQDTQYF.

This sequence joins TRBV6-6 and TRBJ1-2; the D is unclear. Germline V gives CDR1 MNHNY, CDR2 SVGAGI (reference sequence). V lost 7 bases and J 3 bases, leaving 6 bases between the germline ends. This CDR3 has 11 residues. The CDR3 region is CASTSDYGYTF. Here the CDR3 DNA reads TGTGCCAGCACCAGTGACTATGGCTACACCTTC.

This chain joins TRBV6-2 or TRBV6-3 and TRBJ2-1; 11 bases agree with TRBD2. Looked up from germline, CDR1 is MNHEY and CDR2 is SVGEGT. Trimming removed 2 bases from V and 7 bases from J; junction bases left unmatched: 10. The length of the CDR3 is 17 residues. The CDR3 sequence: CASSYDLTSGSRNEQFF. As DNA, the CDR3 is TGTGCCAGCAGTTACGACCTAACTAGCGGGAGCCGGAATGAGCAGTTCTTC.

The V gene is TRBV2, the J gene TRBJ2-2; D gene ambiguous. Germline CDR1 is SNHLY and CDR2 is FYNNEI. Trimming removed 3 bases at V and 4 bases at J, with 9 bases between. The CDR3 loop spans 14 amino acids. CDR3 in amino acids: CASSERLITGELFF. CDR3 DNA: TGTGCCAGCAGTGAGCGGCTTATCACCGGGGAGCTGTTTTTT.

The rearrangement uses TRBV7-8 and TRBJ2-4; D is perhaps TRBD2 (7 bases). CDR1 and CDR2 from the germline V gene are SGHVS and FQNEAQ. Deletions cut 5 bases from V and 7 bases from J, with 15 bases between. This CDR3 is 14 amino acids long. The CDR3 loop reads CASSVRGGGNIQYF. For the CDR3, the DNA is TGTGCCAGCAGCGTTAGAGGGGGGGGGAACATTCAGTACTTC. Complete variable domain (other parts from reference TRBV7-8 and TRBJ2-4): GAGVSQSPRYKVAKRGQDVALRCDPISGHVSLFWYQQALGQGPEFLTYFQNEAQLDKSGLPSDRFFAERPEGSVSTLKIQRTQQEDSAVYLCASSVRGGGNIQYFGAGTRLSVL.

This clone was detected only once. This sequence joins TRBV7-3 and TRBJ1-6; no clear D. The CDR3 runs to 13 residues. In germline, CDR1 is SGHTA, CDR2 FQGTGA. V was clipped by 5 bases and J by 8 bases, with 10 bases between them. Here the CDR3 DNA reads TGTGCCAGCAGCCCCTCCCGGGATTCACCCCTCCACTTT. It yields the protein CASSPSRDSPLHF.

The chain employs TRBV7-9 and TRBJ1-3; D call uncertain. Trimming took 1 base from V and 5 from J, leaving 3 bases between them. Germline CDR1 reads SEHNR; CDR2 reads FQNEAQ (reference sequence). The CDR3 covers 12 residues. The CDR3 loop is CASSLDRNTIYF. The CDR3 region has the DNA TGTGCCAGCAGCTTAGACAGAAACACCATATATTTT.

This chain joins TRBV28 and TRBJ2-2; 7 positions match TRBD1. The trim removed 7 bases at V and 5 bases at J, leaving 4 bases unmatched. The CDR3 consists of 13 residues. Germline CDR1 is MDHEN and CDR2 is SYDVKM. Here the CDR3 DNA reads TGTGCCAGCACCCGACAGGGTACCGGGGAGCTGTTTTTT. Amino acids: CASTRQGTGELFF.

This clone showed up just once. The chain joins TRBV27 to TRBJ1-1, with 9 bases aligning to TRBD1. The CDR3 spans 14 residues. The V and J ends lost 5 bases and 4 bases, in that order; junction bases with no gene match: 5. The germline gives CDR1 MNHEY, CDR2 SMNVEV (reference sequence). The CDR3 region is CASSLVTGGTEAFF. CDR3 DNA sequence: TGTGCCAGCAGTCTGGTGACAGGGGGCACTGAAGCTTTCTTT.

This chain connects TRBV25-1 to TRBJ2-2; the match to TRBD2 covers 8 bases. CDR3 length: 14 residues. CDR1 and CDR2 from the germline V gene are MGHDK and SYGVNS. J gave up 1 base and V 7 bases, and 2 bases lay outside the gene matches. CDR3 nucleotide sequence: TGTGCCAGCACTACTAGCGGGAACACCGGGGAGCTGTTTTTT. Protein sequence: CASTTSGNTGELFF.

V and J are TRBV11-2 and TRBJ1-2, with TRBD1 identical over 7 bases. The CDR3 runs to 15 residues. Germline CDR1 and CDR2: SGHAT and FQNNGV. V lost 6 bases and J lost 2; bases outside the gene matches: 9. Here the CDR3 reads CASSPTGALNYGYTF. The CDR3 region has the DNA TGTGCCAGCAGTCCAACAGGGGCCTTGAACTATGGCTACACCTTC.

This chain connects TRBV6-5 to TRBJ1-2, with D tentatively TRBD1 (5 bases). The V end lost 0 bases, the J end lost 8 bases, and 13 bases lay between the germline ends. The CDR3 loop spans 14 amino acids. Germline V gives CDR1 MNHEY, CDR2 SVGAGI. CDR3 amino acids: CASSYSTLPGGYTF. The CDR3 coding sequence is TGTGCCAGCAGTTACTCGACCCTGCCAGGGGGCTACACCTTC.

The chain has TRBV7-9 and TRBJ1-1; no firm D call. Trimming removed 5 bases from V and 2 bases from J, with 12 bases in between. In germline, CDR1 is SEHNR, CDR2 FQNEAQ (reference sequence). CDR3 size: 14 residues. The CDR3 sequence is CASSVEGANTEAFF. CDR3 DNA sequence: TGTGCCAGCAGCGTCGAGGGAGCTAACACTGAAGCTTTCTTT.

The genes are TRBV19 and TRBJ1-2; D ambiguous. The CDR3 is made up of 13 amino acids. Germline lookup yields CDR1 LNHDA and CDR2 SQIVND (reference sequence). Trimming took off 3 bases at V and 1 base at J, with 6 bases between the two ends. CDR3 bases: TGTGCCAGTAGTATTCTCGGTAACTATGGCTACACCTTC. Amino acids: CASSILGNYGYTF.

Regarding this clone: The same CDR3 is also encoded by other DNA sequences in this sample. The chain recombines TRBV9 with TRBJ1-1; 8 bases map to TRBD1. Germline lookup yields CDR1 SGDLS and CDR2 YYNGEE. V was clipped by 0 bases and J by 4 bases; unmatched bases: 2. CDR3 length equals 14 residues. As DNA, the CDR3 is TGTGCCAGCAGCGTAGGCACAGGGGGCACTGAAGCTTTCTTT. It specifies CASSVGTGGTEAFF.

This clone is a singleton in its sample. The chain links TRBV7-3 to TRBJ2-1; 10 nucleotides agree with TRBD2. V trimming: 4 bases; J trimming: 8 bases; junction bases outside the gene matches: 11. This CDR3 has 16 residues. Germline CDR1 reads SGHTA; CDR2 reads FQGTGA. The CDR3 sequence is CASSWEPGLAYDEQFF. The CDR3 DNA sequence: TGTGCCAGCAGCTGGGAACCGGGACTAGCGTATGATGAGCAGTTCTTC.

The chain couples TRBV9 to TRBJ2-1, with a tentative D call TRBD1 (5 bases). V was trimmed by 0 bases and J by 3 bases, leaving 10 bases between them. Germline CDR1 and CDR2: SGDLS and YYNGEE. CDR3 size: 15 residues. For the CDR3, the DNA is TGTGCCAGCAGCGTAGTGGGGCAGGGCTACAATGAGCAGTTCTTC. Amino acids: CASSVVGQGYNEQFF.

V is TRBV2 and J is TRBJ1-5; TRBD1 is a possible D gene (5 bases). The CDR3 is 15 residues long. Germline lookup yields CDR1 SNHLY and CDR2 FYNNEI. V gave up 3 bases and J gave up 2 bases, with 11 bases separating them. CDR3 sequence (DNA): TGTGCCAGCAGTGACAGGGTCTTGCGCAATCAGCCCCAGCATTTT. Protein sequence: CASSDRVLRNQPQHF.

The genes are TRBV19 and TRBJ1-2; TRBD1 matches 10 bases. The germline CDR1 and CDR2 sequences are LNHDA and SQIVND (reference sequence). The CDR3 length is 14 residues. The ends lost 4 bases at V and 5 bases at J; junction bases unmatched: 4. CDR3 loop: CASSKLDRGYGYTF. CDR3 coding DNA: TGTGCCAGTAGTAAACTGGACAGGGGGTATGGCTACACCTTC.

The table lists this clone with a few counts. The chain is built from TRBV9 and TRBJ2-1; TRBD2 matches at 10 bases. CDR1 is SGDLS and CDR2 is YYNGEE in the germline V gene. The V gene end was trimmed by 0 bases and the J gene end by 15 bases; junction bases not matched to a gene: 9. The CDR3 has 14 residues. The CDR3 loop reads CASSVDEGLARRFF. The CDR3 nucleotides are TGTGCCAGCAGCGTAGATGAGGGACTAGCGCGGCGGTTCTTC.

V and J are TRBV6-5 and TRBJ1-5; tentatively, D is TRBD1 (5 bases). CDR3 length equals 15 residues. The germline CDR1 and CDR2 sequences are MNHEY and SVGAGI. Trimming shortened V by 8 bases and J by 0 bases, and 14 bases separated the two germline ends. DNA of the CDR3: TGTGCCAGCCAAGGGTACGGACATAGCAATCAGCCCCAGCATTTT. This translates into CASQGYGHSNQPQHF.

The chain is built from TRBV7-6 and TRBJ2-1, with 11 bases aligning to TRBD2. CDR1 and CDR2 (germline): SGHVS, FNYEAQ. Unmatched junction bases numbered 8, after V lost 4 bases and J lost 6 bases. The CDR3 is made up of 16 amino acids. The CDR3 spells CASSSDPGLAVNEQFF. The CDR3 bases are TGTGCCAGCAGCTCCGACCCGGGACTAGCGGTCAATGAGCAGTTCTTC.